These 4 T cell receptor beta chains were all obtained from the same sample, sequenced in a study of cytomegalovirus exposure and HLA in healthy donors. The PCR made use of 60 Vbeta and 13 Jbeta primers. Data came from immunoSEQ multiplex PCR; TCRdb stores just in-frame clones and leaves some out. The sample consists of 200,000 or so clones, 65% to 85% of them appearing once. Sequences were obtained from PBMCs. The source of these receptors is a boy between 2 and 10 years old in good health and CMV-seronegative.

This clone has just a few counts. This rearrangement joins TRBV7-2 to TRBJ1-2, with D perhaps matching TRBD1 (6 bases). Trimming stripped 6 bases from V and 6 bases from J, with 20 bases between. In germline, CDR1 is SGHTA, CDR2 FQGNSA. The CDR3 contains 15 residues. CDR3 coding DNA: TGTGCCAGCAGTCACGGTGCGGCCAGGGGTAATGGCTACACCTTC. Its protein is CASSHGAARGNGYTF.

J is TRBJ1-4 and V is TRBV9; TRBD1 is a possible D gene (6 bases). The CDR3 sequence is 13 residues long. Germline loops: CDR1 SGDLS, CDR2 YYNGEE. V was cut by 6 bases and J by 7 bases, with 13 bases left in between. The CDR3 sequence is CASTGGGGEKLFF. The CDR3 DNA sequence: TGTGCCAGCACCGGAGGGGGGGGTGAAAAACTGTTTTTT. The entire variable domain, with the rest obtained from reference TRBV9 and TRBJ1-4, is as follows: DSGVTQTPKHLITATGQRVTLRCSPRSGDLSVYWYQQSLDQGLQFLIQYYNGEERAKGNILERFSAQQFPDLHSELNLSSLELGDSALYFCASTGGGGEKLFFGSGTQLSVL.

V and J are TRBV4-2 and TRBJ2-1; 7 bases line up with TRBD2. This CDR3 is 16 amino acids long. Germline lookup yields CDR1 LGHNA and CDR2 YNFKEQ. V gave up 4 bases and J gave up 10 bases; unmatched junction bases: 16. The CDR3 spells CASSLVPSGGGAEQFF. The CDR3 nucleotides read TGTGCCAGCAGCCTCGTACCGAGTGGCGGGGGAGCCGAGCAGTTCTTC.

The chain is built from TRBV4-1 and TRBJ2-1, with 8 bases identical to TRBD2. The CDR3 is 16 amino acids. V trimming: 4 bases; J trimming: 6 bases; junction bases outside the gene matches: 11. Germline CDR1 is MGHRA and CDR2 is YSYEKL. The DNA of the CDR3 is TGCGCCAGCAGCCTCCCTAGGAGCGGGGGCCTCAATGAGCAGTTCTTC. Its protein product is CASSLPRSGGLNEQFF.